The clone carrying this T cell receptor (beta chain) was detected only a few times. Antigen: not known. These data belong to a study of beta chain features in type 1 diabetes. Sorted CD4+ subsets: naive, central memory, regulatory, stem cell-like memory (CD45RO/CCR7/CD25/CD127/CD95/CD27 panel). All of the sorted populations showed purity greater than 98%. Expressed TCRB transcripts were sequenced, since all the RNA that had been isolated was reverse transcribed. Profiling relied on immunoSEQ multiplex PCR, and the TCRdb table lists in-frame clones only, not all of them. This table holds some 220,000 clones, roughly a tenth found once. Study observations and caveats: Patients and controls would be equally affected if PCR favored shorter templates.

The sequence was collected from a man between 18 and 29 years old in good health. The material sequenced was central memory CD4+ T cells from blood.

The CDR3 is CASSPSGMGLNEQFF. The CDR3 DNA follows: TGCGCCAGCAGCCCGAGCGGTATGGGGTTGAATGAGCAGTTCTTC. The chain has TRBV5-1 and TRBJ2-1, with a weak D call TRBD2 (5 bases). V lost 4 bases, J lost 7 bases, and 18 bases lay in between. The CDR3 loop spans 15 amino acids. Germline CDR1 SGHRS, CDR2 YFSETQ.